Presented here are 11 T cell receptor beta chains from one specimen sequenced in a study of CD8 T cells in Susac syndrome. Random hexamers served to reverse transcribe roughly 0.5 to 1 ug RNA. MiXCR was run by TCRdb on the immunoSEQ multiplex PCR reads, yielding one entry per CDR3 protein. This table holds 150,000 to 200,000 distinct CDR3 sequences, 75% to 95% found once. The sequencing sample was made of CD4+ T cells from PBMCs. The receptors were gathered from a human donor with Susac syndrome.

The CDR3 loop reads CASSTTGFGNQPQHF. The CDR3 DNA is TGTGCCAGTAGTACGACAGGTTTTGGCAATCAGCCCCAGCATTTT. V and J are TRBV19 and TRBJ1-5; possible D gene TRBD1, 6 bases. Germline V CDR1 and CDR2: LNHDA, SQIVND (reference sequence). Trimming removed 4 bases from V and 2 bases from J, with 12 bases in between. This CDR3 is 15 amino acids long.

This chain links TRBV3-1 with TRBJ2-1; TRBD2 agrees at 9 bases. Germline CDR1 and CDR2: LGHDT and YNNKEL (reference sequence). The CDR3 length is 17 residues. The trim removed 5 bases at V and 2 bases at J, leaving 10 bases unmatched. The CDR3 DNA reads TGTGCCAGCAGCTCTGATTCTAGCGGGGACACCTACAATGAGCAGTTCTTC. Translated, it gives CASSSDSSGDTYNEQFF.

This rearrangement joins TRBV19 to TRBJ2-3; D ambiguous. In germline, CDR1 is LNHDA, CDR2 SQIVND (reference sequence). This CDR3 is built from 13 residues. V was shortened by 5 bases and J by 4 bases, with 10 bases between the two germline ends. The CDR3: CASSRTLPDTQYF. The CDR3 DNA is TGTGCCAGTAGTCGGACGCTTCCAGATACGCAGTATTTT.

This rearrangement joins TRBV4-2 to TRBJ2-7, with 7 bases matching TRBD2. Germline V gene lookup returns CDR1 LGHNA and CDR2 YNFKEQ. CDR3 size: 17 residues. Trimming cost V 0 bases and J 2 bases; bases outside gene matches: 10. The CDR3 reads CASSQDTASGGAYEQYF. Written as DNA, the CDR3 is TGTGCCAGCAGCCAAGATACAGCTAGCGGAGGGGCCTACGAGCAGTACTTC.

Written as DNA, the CDR3 is TGCAGTGCTAGAGGAGCGGGGGGGCCCTACAATGAGCAGTTCTTC. Protein product: CSARGAGGPYNEQFF. The V and J genes are TRBV20-1 and TRBJ2-1; 10 bases are shared with TRBD2. V lost 1 base and J lost 2; bases outside the gene matches: 2. Per the germline V gene, CDR1 is DFQATT and CDR2 is SNEGSKA (reference sequence). This CDR3 has 15 amino acids.

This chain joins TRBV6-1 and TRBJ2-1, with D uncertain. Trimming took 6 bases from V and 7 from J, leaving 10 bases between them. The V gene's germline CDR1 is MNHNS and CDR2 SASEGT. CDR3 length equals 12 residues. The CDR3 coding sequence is TGTGCCAGCAGCCTCAACGGGAATGAGCAGTTCTTC. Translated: CASSLNGNEQFF.

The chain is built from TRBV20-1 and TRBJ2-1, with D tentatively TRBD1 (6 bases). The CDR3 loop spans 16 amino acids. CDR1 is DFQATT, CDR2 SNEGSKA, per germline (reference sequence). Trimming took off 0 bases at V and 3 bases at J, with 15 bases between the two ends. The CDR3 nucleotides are TGCAGTGCTAGAGATCAGGGGCTAGCCCACTACAATGAGCAGTTCTTC. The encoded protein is CSARDQGLAHYNEQFF.

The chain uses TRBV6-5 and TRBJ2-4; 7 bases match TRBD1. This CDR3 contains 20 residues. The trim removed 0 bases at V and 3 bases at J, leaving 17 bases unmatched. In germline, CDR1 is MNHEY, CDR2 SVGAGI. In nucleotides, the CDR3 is TGTGCCAGCAGTTACTCGCACCCGGGACAGCCTTCGGCAGGCAAAAACATTCAGTACTTC. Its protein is CASSYSHPGQPSAGKNIQYF.

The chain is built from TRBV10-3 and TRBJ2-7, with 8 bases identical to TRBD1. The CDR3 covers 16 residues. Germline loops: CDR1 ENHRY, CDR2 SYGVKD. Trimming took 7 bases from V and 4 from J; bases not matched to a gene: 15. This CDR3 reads CAITTVDRDRLYEQYF. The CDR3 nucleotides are TGTGCCATCACCACCGTTGACCGGGACAGGCTTTACGAGCAGTACTTC.

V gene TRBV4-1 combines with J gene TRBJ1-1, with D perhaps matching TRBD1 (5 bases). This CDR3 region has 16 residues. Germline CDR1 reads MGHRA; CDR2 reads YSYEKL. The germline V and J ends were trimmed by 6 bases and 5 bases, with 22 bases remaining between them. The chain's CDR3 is CASRRMEGLGGTEAFF. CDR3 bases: TGCGCCAGCAGACGCATGGAGGGGCTAGGAGGAACTGAAGCTTTCTTT.

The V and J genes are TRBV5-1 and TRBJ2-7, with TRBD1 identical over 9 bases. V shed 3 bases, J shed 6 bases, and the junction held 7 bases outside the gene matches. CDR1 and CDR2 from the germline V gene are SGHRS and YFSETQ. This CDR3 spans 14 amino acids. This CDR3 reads CASSSPGQGSEQYF. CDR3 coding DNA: TGCGCCAGCAGCTCTCCGGGACAGGGCTCCGAGCAGTACTTC.